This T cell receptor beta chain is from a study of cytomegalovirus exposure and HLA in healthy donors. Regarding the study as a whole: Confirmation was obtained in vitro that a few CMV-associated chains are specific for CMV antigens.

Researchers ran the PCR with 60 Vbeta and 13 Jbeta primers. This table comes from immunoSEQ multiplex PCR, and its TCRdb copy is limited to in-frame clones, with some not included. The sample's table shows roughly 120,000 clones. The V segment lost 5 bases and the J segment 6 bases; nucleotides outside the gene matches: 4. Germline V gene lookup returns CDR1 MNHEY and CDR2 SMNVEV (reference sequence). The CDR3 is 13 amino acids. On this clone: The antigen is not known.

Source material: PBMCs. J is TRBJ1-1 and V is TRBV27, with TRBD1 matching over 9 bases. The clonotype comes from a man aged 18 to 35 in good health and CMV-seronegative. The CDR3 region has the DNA TGTGCCAGCAGTCCGGACAGGGGCCCTGAAGCTTTCTTT. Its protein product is CASSPDRGPEAFF.